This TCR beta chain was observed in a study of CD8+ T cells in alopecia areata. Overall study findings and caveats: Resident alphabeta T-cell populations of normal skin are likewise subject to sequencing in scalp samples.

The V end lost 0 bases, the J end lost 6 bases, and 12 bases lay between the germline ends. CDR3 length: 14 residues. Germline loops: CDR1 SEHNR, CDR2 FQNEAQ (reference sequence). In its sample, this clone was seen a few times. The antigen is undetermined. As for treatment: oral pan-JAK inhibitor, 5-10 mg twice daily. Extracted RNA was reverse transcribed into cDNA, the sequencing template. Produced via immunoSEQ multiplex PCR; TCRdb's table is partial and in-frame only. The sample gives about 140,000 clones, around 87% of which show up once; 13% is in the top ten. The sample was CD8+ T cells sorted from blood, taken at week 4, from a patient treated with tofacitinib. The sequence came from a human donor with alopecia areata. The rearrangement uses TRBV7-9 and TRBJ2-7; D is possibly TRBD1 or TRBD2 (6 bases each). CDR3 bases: TGTGCCAGCAGCTTAGCGCAAGGGGGGTCCGAGCAGTACTTC. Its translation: CASSLAQGGSEQYF.